Following are 14 T cell receptor beta chains from one sample sequenced in a study of T-cell memory formation after mild COVID-19. TCRdb analysed the 5' RACE reads with MiXCR anew, one entry per CDR3 protein. The data show hundreds of thousands of distinct CDR3 sequences, around 20% seen once. Sequenced material: PBMCs or a T cell subset sorted from them (not recorded which). The receptor source for this set is an adult woman who had mild COVID-19 (a few samples of this study predate the infection). Cell type and time point are not known.

V and J are TRBV25-1 and TRBJ1-1, with a possible D match to TRBD1 (5 bases). The V end lost 6 bases, the J end lost 4 bases, and 12 bases lay between the germline ends. Germline V CDR1 and CDR2: MGHDK, SYGVNS. This CDR3 is built from 13 residues. This chain's CDR3 is CASSSTRGTEAFF. CDR3 DNA: TGTGCCAGCAGCTCCACGAGGGGCACTGAAGCTTTCTTT.

This rearrangement joins TRBV19 to TRBJ2-7; 8 bases fit TRBD1. The CDR3 sequence is 14 residues long. V lost 5 bases, J lost 6 bases, and 9 bases stayed unmatched. Germline V gives CDR1 LNHDA, CDR2 SQIVND (reference sequence). The CDR3: CASSYGTGAIEQYF. In DNA, the CDR3 is TGTGCCAGTAGTTATGGGACAGGTGCGATCGAGCAGTACTTC.

This clonotype was observed a few times. This rearrangement joins TRBV20-1 to TRBJ2-7, with a weak D call TRBD1 (5 bases). V was cut by 5 bases and J by 0 bases, with 11 bases left in between. Germline CDR1 and CDR2: DFQATT and SNEGSKA (reference sequence). The CDR3 is 13 residues long. Written as DNA, the CDR3 is TGCAGTGCTTTCGACAGCCCCTCCTACGAGCAGTACTTC. The encoded protein is CSAFDSPSYEQYF.

The chain is built from TRBV20-1 and TRBJ2-7; tentatively, D is TRBD1 (5 bases). In germline, CDR1 is DFQATT, CDR2 SNEGSKA (reference sequence). The V end lost 4 bases, the J end lost 2 bases, and 15 bases lay between the germline ends. This CDR3 contains 14 residues. This CDR3 is CSATKDTQPYEQYF. CDR3 bases: TGCAGTGCTACAAAGGACACCCAGCCCTACGAGCAGTACTTC.

The table lists this clonotype with many counts. The chain employs TRBV7-2 and TRBJ2-7; D gene ambiguous. The V gene's germline CDR1 is SGHTA and CDR2 FQGNSA. V was shortened by 5 bases and J by 5 bases, with 13 bases between the two germline ends. This CDR3 comprises 13 residues. The CDR3 region has the DNA TGTGCCAGCAGCCTCCTTACGGGTCACGAGCAGTACTTC. Protein sequence: CASSLLTGHEQYF. The complete variable domain, with remaining parts taken from reference TRBV7-2 and TRBJ2-7, reads GAGVSQSPSNKVTEKGKDVELRCDPISGHTALYWYRQSLGQGLEFLIYFQGNSAPDKSGLPSDRFSAERTGGSVSTLTIQRTQQEDSAVYLCASSLLTGHEQYFGPGTRLTVT.

V usage is TRBV6-2 or TRBV6-3 and J usage is TRBJ2-7; D possibly uses TRBD1 or TRBD2 (6 bases each). Trimming removed 6 bases from V and 2 bases from J, with 11 bases in between. Germline V gives CDR1 MNHEY, CDR2 SVGEGT. The CDR3 consists of 13 residues. This CDR3 reads CASRWGAPYEQYF. DNA of the CDR3: TGTGCCAGCAGATGGGGGGCTCCCTACGAGCAGTACTTC.

This clonotype was counted only a few times. The rearrangement links TRBV4-1 to TRBJ1-2; a weak D match, TRBD1 (5 bases). CDR1 and CDR2 from the germline V gene are MGHRA and YSYEKL. The CDR3 is 15 residues long. The V end was cut by 4 bases, the J end by 2 bases, with 14 bases between. The CDR3 spells CASSRGGEVNYGYTF. The DNA for the CDR3 is TGCGCCAGCAGCCGGGGGGGTGAGGTAAACTATGGCTACACCTTC.

This clonotype was observed many times. The chain links TRBV12-3 or TRBV12-4 to TRBJ2-7; D call uncertain. V lost 7 bases and J 2 bases, leaving 9 bases between the germline ends. This CDR3 spans 12 amino acids. Written as DNA, the CDR3 is TGTGCCAGCACATCTCAAACCTACGAGCAGTACTTC. Protein product: CASTSQTYEQYF.

The chain uses TRBV7-9 and TRBJ2-7, with D perhaps matching TRBD2 (6 bases). Trimming shortened V by 3 bases and J by 2 bases, and 11 bases separated the two germline ends. The CDR3 length is 14 residues. The germline gives CDR1 SEHNR, CDR2 FQNEAQ (reference sequence). The CDR3 sequence is CASSFERVPYEQYF. CDR3 sequence (DNA): TGTGCCAGCAGCTTTGAGCGGGTTCCCTACGAGCAGTACTTC.

The V and J genes are TRBV5-1 and TRBJ1-1, with 8 bases that match TRBD1. The CDR3 spans 14 residues. Germline lookup yields CDR1 SGHRS and CDR2 YFSETQ. The J segment lost 6 bases and the V segment lost 2 bases, leaving 6 bases of the junction unmatched. CDR3 protein: CASSFSGTGAEAFF. CDR3 coding DNA: TGCGCCAGCAGCTTCTCCGGGACAGGCGCTGAAGCTTTCTTT.

CDR3 region: CASRSDRVNTGELFF. The CDR3 DNA follows: TGTGCCAGCAGGTCGGACAGGGTAAACACCGGGGAGCTGTTTTTT. This chain uses TRBV7-9 with TRBJ2-2; 8 nucleotides agree with TRBD1. V shed 6 bases, J shed 2 bases, and the junction held 5 bases outside the gene matches. Per the germline V gene, CDR1 is SEHNR and CDR2 is FQNEAQ (reference sequence). This CDR3 spans 15 amino acids.

The chain employs TRBV27 and TRBJ1-5, with a tentative D call TRBD1 (6 bases). The CDR3 runs to 16 residues. CDR1 MNHEY and CDR2 SMNVEV come from the germline V gene (reference sequence). V was trimmed by 5 bases and J by 1 base, leaving 15 bases between them. CDR3 loop: CASSRRQALSNQPQHF. The CDR3 DNA reads TGTGCCAGCAGTCGCAGACAGGCCCTGAGCAATCAGCCCCAGCATTTT.

This clonotype was seen repeatedly, ten times or more. The chain recombines TRBV12-3 or TRBV12-4 with TRBJ1-1, with D possibly matching TRBD1 (5 bases). The ends were cut back, 5 bases at V and 1 base at J, with 17 bases in the middle. The CDR3 loop spans 16 amino acids. Here the CDR3 reads CASSARQLTKNTEAFF. The CDR3 DNA reads TGTGCCAGCAGTGCTCGACAGTTAACCAAGAACACTGAAGCTTTCTTT.

The chain joins TRBV12-3 or TRBV12-4 to TRBJ1-2; 10 bases agree with TRBD1. After removal of 10 bases from V and 2 bases from J, the junction contained 16 bases not matched to a gene. CDR3 length: 17 amino acids. The CDR3 is CATFIPATGQGNYGYTF. CDR3 in DNA: TGTGCCACGTTTATCCCTGCAACGGGACAGGGGAACTATGGCTACACCTTC.